This T cell receptor beta chain was retrieved from a study of blood T cell repertoires in COVID-19. Study at large: Donors in the United States, Italy and Spain gave samples during acute or convalescent COVID-19. T cells, B-cell-depleted T cells, or PBMCs provided the cDNA or gDNA that served as material.

Original processing notes: Quantification of nucleated cells was approximated via reference gene primer amplification. Produced via immunoSEQ multiplex PCR; TCRdb's table is partial and in-frame only. D and trimming come from the DNA, and the V and J calls and clone size come from that table. This table has about 120,000 clones, approximately 80% appearing once. The germline gives CDR1 SNHLY, CDR2 FYNNEI. The CDR3 contains 14 residues. Trimming cost V 2 bases and J 7 bases, with 12 bases left between them. This clonotype was obtained from a woman in her 50s with acute or convalescent COVID-19. The sample taken for sequencing was peripheral blood. The chain uses TRBV2 and TRBJ1-5; the D is unclear. The CDR3 nucleotides read TGTGCCAGCAGTGAACAGCCGGGTATACAGCCCCAGCATTTT. This translates into CASSEQPGIQPQHF.